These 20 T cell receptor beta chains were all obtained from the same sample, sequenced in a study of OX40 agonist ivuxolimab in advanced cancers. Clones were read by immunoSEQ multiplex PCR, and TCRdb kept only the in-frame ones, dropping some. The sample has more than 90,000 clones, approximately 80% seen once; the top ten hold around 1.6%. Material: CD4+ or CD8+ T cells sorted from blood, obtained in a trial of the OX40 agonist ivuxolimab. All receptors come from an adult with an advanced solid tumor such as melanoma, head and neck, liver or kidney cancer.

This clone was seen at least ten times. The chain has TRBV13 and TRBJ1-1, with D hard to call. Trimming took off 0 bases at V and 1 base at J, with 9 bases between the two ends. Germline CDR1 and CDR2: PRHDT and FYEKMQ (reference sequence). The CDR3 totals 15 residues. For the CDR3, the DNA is TGTGCCAGCAGCTTAGGAGGGATCGGGAACACTGAAGCTTTCTTT. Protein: CASSLGGIGNTEAFF.

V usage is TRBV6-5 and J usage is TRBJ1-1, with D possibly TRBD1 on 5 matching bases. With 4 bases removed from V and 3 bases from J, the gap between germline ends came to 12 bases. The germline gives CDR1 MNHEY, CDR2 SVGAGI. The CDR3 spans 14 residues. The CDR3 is CASSFPGKDTEAFF. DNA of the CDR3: TGTGCCAGCAGTTTCCCAGGGAAAGACACTGAAGCTTTCTTT.

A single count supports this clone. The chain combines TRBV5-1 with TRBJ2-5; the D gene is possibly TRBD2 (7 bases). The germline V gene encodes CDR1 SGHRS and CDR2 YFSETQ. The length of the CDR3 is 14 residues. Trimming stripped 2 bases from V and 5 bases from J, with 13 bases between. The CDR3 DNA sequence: TGCGCCAGCAGCTTCGGGGGGCGCGAGGAGACCCAGTACTTC. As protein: CASSFGGREETQYF.

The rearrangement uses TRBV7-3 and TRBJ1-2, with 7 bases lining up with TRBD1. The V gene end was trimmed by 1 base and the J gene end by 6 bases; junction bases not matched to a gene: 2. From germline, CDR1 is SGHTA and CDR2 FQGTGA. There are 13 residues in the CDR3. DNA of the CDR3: TGTGCCAGCAGCTTAAGAGGGGGCGATGGCTACACCTTC. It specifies CASSLRGGDGYTF.

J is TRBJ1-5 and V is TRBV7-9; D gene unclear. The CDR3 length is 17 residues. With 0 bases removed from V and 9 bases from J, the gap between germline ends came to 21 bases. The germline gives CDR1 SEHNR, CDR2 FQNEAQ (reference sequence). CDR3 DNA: TGTGCCAGCAGCTTAGCGCTCGCAGACGGGGTACGAGCGCCCCAGCATTTT. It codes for CASSLALADGVRAPQHF.

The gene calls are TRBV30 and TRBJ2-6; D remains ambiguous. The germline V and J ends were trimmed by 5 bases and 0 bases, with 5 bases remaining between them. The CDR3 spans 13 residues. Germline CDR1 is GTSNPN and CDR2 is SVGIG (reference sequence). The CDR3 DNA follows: TGTGCCTGGCAGAGCTCTGGGGCCAACGTCCTGACTTTC. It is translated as CAWQSSGANVLTF.

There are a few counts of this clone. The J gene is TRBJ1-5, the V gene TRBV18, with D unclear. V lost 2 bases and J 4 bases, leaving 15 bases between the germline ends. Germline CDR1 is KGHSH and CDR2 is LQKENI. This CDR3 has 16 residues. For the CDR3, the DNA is TGTGCCAGCTCACCAGGGCAGCGAACGTTGAATCAGCCCCAGCATTTT. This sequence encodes CASSPGQRTLNQPQHF. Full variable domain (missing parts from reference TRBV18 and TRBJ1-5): NAGVMQNPRHLVRRRGQEARLRCSPMKGHSHVYWYRQLPEEGLKFMVYLQKENIIDESGMPKERFSAEFPKEGPSILRIQQVVRGDSAAYFCASSPGQRTLNQPQHFGDGTRLSIL.

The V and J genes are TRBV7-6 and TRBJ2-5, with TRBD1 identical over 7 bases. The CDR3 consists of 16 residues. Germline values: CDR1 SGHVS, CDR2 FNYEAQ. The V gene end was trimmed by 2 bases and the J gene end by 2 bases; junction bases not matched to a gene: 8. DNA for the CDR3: TGTGCCAGCAGCTTATACGGACAGGCGCCGCAAGAGACCCAGTACTTC. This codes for CASSLYGQAPQETQYF. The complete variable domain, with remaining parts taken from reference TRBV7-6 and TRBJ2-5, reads GAGVSQSPRYKVTKRGQDVALRCDPISGHVSLYWYRQALGQGPEFLTYFNYEAQQDKSGLPNDRFSAERPEGSISTLTIQRTEQRDSAMYRCASSLYGQAPQETQYFGPGTRLLVL.

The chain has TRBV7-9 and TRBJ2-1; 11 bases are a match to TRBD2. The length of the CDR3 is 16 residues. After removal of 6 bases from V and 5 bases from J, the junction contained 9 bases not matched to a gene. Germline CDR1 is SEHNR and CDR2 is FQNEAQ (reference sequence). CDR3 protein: CASSRPGLAVDNEQFF. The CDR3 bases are TGTGCCAGCAGTCGTCCGGGACTAGCGGTGGACAATGAGCAGTTCTTC.

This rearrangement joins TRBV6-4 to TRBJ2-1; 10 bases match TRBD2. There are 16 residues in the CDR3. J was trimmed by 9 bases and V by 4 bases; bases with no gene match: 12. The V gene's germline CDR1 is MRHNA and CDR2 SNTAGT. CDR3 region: CASSATSAGGPGEQFF. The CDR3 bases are TGTGCCAGCAGTGCCACCTCAGCGGGGGGGCCTGGTGAGCAGTTCTTC.

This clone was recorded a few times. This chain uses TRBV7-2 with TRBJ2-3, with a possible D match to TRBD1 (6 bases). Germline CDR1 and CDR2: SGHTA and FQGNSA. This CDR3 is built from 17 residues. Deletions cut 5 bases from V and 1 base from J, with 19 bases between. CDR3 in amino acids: CASSPAHLDSGTDTQYF. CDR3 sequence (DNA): TGTGCCAGCAGCCCGGCCCATTTGGACAGCGGCACAGATACGCAGTATTTT.

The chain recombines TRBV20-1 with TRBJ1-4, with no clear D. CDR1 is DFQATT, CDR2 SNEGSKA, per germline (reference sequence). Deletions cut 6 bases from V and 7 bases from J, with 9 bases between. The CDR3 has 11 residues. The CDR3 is CSARTSEKLFF. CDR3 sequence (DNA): TGCAGTGCACGGACGAGTGAAAAACTGTTTTTT.

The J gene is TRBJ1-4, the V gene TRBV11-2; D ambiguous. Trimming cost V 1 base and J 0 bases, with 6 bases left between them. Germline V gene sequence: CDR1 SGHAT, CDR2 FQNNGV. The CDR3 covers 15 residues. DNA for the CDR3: TGTGCCAGCAGCTTAGCGGACGCAACTAATGAAAAACTGTTTTTT. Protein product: CASSLADATNEKLFF.

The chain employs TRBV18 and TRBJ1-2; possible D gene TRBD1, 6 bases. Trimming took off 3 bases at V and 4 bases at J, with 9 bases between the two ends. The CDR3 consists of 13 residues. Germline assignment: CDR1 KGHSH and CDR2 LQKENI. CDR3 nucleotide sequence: TGTGCCAGCTCACCGGAGACAGGCTATGGCTACACCTTC. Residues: CASSPETGYGYTF.

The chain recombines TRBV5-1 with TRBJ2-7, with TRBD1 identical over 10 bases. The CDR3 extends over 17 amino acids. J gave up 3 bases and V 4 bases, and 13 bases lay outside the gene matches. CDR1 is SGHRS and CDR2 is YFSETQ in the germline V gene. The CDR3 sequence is CASSPPRDRGPLYEQYF. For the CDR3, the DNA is TGCGCCAGCAGCCCTCCCCGAGACAGGGGGCCCCTCTACGAGCAGTACTTC. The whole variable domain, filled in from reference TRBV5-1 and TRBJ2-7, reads KAGVTQTPRYLIKTRGQQVTLSCSPISGHRSVSWYQQTPGQGLQFLFEYFSETQRNKGNFPGRFSGRQFSNSRSEMNVSTLELGDSALYLCASSPPRDRGPLYEQYFGPGTRLTVT.

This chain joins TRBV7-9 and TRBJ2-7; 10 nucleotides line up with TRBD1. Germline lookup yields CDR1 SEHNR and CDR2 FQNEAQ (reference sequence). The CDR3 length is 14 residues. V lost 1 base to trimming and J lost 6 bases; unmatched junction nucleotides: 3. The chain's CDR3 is CASSLGQGAGEQYF. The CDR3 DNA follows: TGTGCCAGCAGCTTAGGACAGGGGGCTGGCGAGCAGTACTTC.

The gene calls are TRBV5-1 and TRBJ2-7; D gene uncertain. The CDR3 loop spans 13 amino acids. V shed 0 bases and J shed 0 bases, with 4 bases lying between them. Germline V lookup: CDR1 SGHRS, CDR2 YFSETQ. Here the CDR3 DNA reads TGCGCCAGCAGCTTGGCGAGCTCCTACGAGCAGTACTTC. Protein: CASSLASSYEQYF.

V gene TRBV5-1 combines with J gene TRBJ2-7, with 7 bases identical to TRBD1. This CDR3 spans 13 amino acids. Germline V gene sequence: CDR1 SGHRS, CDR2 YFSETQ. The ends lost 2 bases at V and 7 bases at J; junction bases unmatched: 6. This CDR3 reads CASSLGDRDEQYF. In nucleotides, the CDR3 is TGCGCCAGCAGCTTAGGAGACAGGGATGAGCAGTACTTC.

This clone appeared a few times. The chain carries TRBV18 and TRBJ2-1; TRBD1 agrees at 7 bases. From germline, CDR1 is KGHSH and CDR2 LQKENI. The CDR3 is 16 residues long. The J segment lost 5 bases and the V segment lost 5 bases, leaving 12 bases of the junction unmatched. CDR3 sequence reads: CASSGQALKSNNEQFF. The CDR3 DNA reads TGTGCCAGCTCAGGACAGGCTCTTAAGTCAAACAATGAGCAGTTCTTC.

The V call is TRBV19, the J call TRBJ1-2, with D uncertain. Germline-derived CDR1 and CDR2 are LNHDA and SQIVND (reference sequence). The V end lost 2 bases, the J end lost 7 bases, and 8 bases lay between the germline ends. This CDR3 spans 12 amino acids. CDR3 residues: CASSILGSGYTF. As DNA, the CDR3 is TGTGCCAGTAGTATACTGGGCTCTGGCTACACCTTC.